The clone carrying this TCR beta chain occurred once. The antigen is undetermined. The record originates from a study of T cell responses to AZD1222 COVID-19 vaccine. Broader study findings: Only six or seven AZD1222 recipients were seropositive at baseline. Mostly white British, mostly female donors; authors suggested clonal diversity may be underestimated.

Germline V gene lookup returns CDR1 LGHNA and CDR2 YSLEER. V was shortened by 0 bases and J by 1 base, with 9 bases between the two germline ends. This CDR3 is 15 amino acids long. The data were produced by immunoSEQ multiplex PCR, yet TCRdb's version contains in-frame clones alone and is incomplete. The table lists over 120,000 clones, around 90% of them singletons. The V gene is TRBV4-3, the J gene TRBJ1-1; D is uncertain. The source is an adult who received the AZD1222 COVID-19 vaccine. The material sequenced was peripheral blood, taken 28 days after the second AZD1222 dose. The CDR3 region is CASSQEGGTNTEAFF. CDR3 DNA: TGCGCCAGCAGCCAAGAAGGCGGAACGAACACTGAAGCTTTCTTT.